This T cell receptor (beta chain) was sequenced for a study of cytomegalovirus exposure and HLA in healthy donors. Points from the study as a whole: The study designated roughly 160 TCR beta chains cytomegalovirus-associated.

The CDR3 spans 15 residues. With 2 bases removed from V and 0 bases from J, the gap between germline ends came to 9 bases. Germline CDR1 and CDR2: LNHDA and SQIVND (reference sequence). Points on this clone: The antigen remains unidentified.

The method was immunoSEQ multiplex PCR; TCRdb's version includes in-frame clones alone and lacks a portion of them. The data hold around 250,000 clones, with about 90% observed a single time. This TCR was recovered from a woman aged 18-29 years in good health and CMV-seronegative. The chain employs TRBV19 and TRBJ2-3; D may be TRBD1 (5 bases). Sequencing was performed on PBMCs. Here the CDR3 reads CASSIRAGSTDTQYF. The CDR3 nucleotides are TGTGCCAGTAGTATACGGGCAGGGAGCACAGATACGCAGTATTTT. Full variable domain (missing parts from reference TRBV19 and TRBJ2-3): DGGITQSPKYLFRKEGQNVTLSCEQNLNHDAMYWYRQDPGQGLRLIYYSQIVNDFQKGDIAEGYSVSREKKESFPLTVTSAQKNPTAFYLCASSIRAGSTDTQYFGPGTRLTVL.